The clone carrying this TCR beta chain was seen just once. CDR3 length equals 17 residues. Germline values: CDR1 GTSNPN, CDR2 SVGIG (reference sequence). V lost 3 bases and J 3 bases, leaving 23 bases between the germline ends. PCR used 60 Vbeta primers and 13 Jbeta primers. TCRdb's table, derived via immunoSEQ multiplex PCR, lists solely in-frame clones and lacks some. The data contain 200,000 to 250,000 clones, about three quarters of them singletons. The sample comes from a study of cytomegalovirus exposure and HLA in healthy donors. The source material was PBMCs. The V gene is TRBV30, the J gene TRBJ1-2, with TRBD1 as a possible D gene (6 bases). The receptor was isolated from a man between 40 and 49 years old in good health and CMV-seronegative. The CDR3 loop is CAWRPGQGFTWYYGYTF. In DNA form, the CDR3 reads TGTGCCTGGAGACCCGGGCAGGGGTTTACCTGGTACTATGGCTACACCTTC.